This TCR beta chain was captured by sequencing in a study of blood T cells in healthy people across ages. A J-beta primer mix and a sample-barcoded 5' primer were used in a second PCR of about 7 to 12 cycles. TCRdb reprocessed the 5' RACE reads via MiXCR and lists one record per CDR3 protein. The data show 910,000 or so distinct CDR3 sequences, around 54% seen once. With respect to this clonotype: An end of the junction differs from the germline gene, which may be a read error.

Per germline, CDR1 ENHRY and CDR2 SYGVKD. The CDR3 covers 15 residues. The source is an older woman in good health. The chain recombines TRBV10-3 with TRBJ2-3, with a weak D call TRBD2 (6 bases). Sequenced: blood. CDR3 region: CAISESEGSTDAQYF. CDR3 nucleotide sequence: TGTGCCATCAGTGAATCGGAGGGGTCCACAGATGCGCAGTATTTT.